Shown below are 15 T cell receptor beta chains from a single sample sequenced in a study of T cells in Graves' hyperthyroidism and ophthalmopathy. Template material for amplifying TCR beta CDR3 regions consisted of RNA transcripts. HTBI primers were used for first-round RT-PCR of the TCR CDR3. A single record per CDR3 protein comes from TCRdb applying MiXCR to the multiplex PCR reads. This table holds 550,000 to 700,000 distinct CDR3 sequences, roughly 14% found once. The specimen was blood. The receptors here all came from a woman aged 35 to 49 with Graves' ophthalmopathy.

The chain recombines TRBV6-1 with TRBJ2-7; 7 positions agree with TRBD1. The V and J ends lost 4 bases and 2 bases, in that order; junction bases with no gene match: 14. Germline assignment: CDR1 MNHNS and CDR2 SASEGT. The CDR3 extends over 17 amino acids. CDR3 nucleotides: TGTGCCAGCAGTGCCCGGGCAAGGGGGCCTACTGCCTACGAGCAGTACTTC. It is translated as CASSARARGPTAYEQYF.

This clonotype showed up many times. CDR3 bases: TGTGCCAGCAGTTTAGGGCCTGAGCAGTACTTC. This translates into CASSLGPEQYF. This sequence joins TRBV12-3 or TRBV12-4 and TRBJ2-7; D remains ambiguous. V was clipped by 1 base and J by 7 bases, with 5 bases between them. CDR3 size: 11 residues.

This clonotype was seen many times. The rearrangement joins TRBV6-1 to TRBJ2-6, with 9 nucleotides matching TRBD1. The V gene end was trimmed by 4 bases and the J gene end by 2 bases; junction bases not matched to a gene: 0. Germline V gene data show CDR1 as MNHNS and CDR2 as SASEGT. The CDR3 sequence is 15 residues long. This chain's CDR3 is CASSGTGAGANVLTF. DNA of the CDR3: TGTGCCAGCAGTGGGACAGGGGCTGGGGCCAACGTCCTGACTTTC.

This clonotype was detected many times. The chain recombines TRBV6-5 with TRBJ1-2; TRBD1 matches at 7 bases. Germline CDR1 reads MNHEY; CDR2 reads SVGAGI. With V trimmed by 6 bases and J by 4 bases, 11 bases remained unmatched. CDR3 length: 15 amino acids. The CDR3: CASSPHRGRGYGYTF. The CDR3 DNA follows: TGTGCCAGCAGCCCCCACAGGGGAAGGGGCTATGGCTACACCTTC.

This clonotype was counted ten times or more. The gene calls are TRBV28 and TRBJ1-5, with D unclear. This CDR3 comprises 16 residues. V lost 2 bases and J lost 2, with 13 bases in between. Germline loops: CDR1 MDHEN, CDR2 SYDVKM. In DNA, the CDR3 is TGTGCCAGCAGTTTAAGTACGGGGTATGGCAATCAGCCCCAGCATTTT. This encodes CASSLSTGYGNQPQHF.

This clonotype has ten or more counts. The J gene is TRBJ1-1, the V gene TRBV6-5, with D tentatively TRBD1 (5 bases). V was clipped by 4 bases and J by 3 bases, with 15 bases between them. Germline assignment: CDR1 MNHEY and CDR2 SVGAGI. The CDR3 covers 15 residues. CDR3 bases: TGTGCCAGCAGTTCGGGGCCCCTCCGGGACACTGAAGCTTTCTTT. It codes for CASSSGPLRDTEAFF.

The CDR3 loop is CASSPAGEVYEQYF. CDR3 sequence (DNA): TGTGCCAGCAGCCCAGCTGGCGAGGTCTACGAGCAGTACTTC. The gene calls are TRBV28 and TRBJ2-7; D gene ambiguous. Deletions cut 6 bases from V and 3 bases from J, with 15 bases between. This CDR3 contains 14 residues. CDR1 and CDR2 (germline): MDHEN, SYDVKM.

In its sample, this clonotype was seen a few times. This chain uses TRBV4-3 with TRBJ2-7; 8 bases map to TRBD1. V shed 4 bases, J shed 2 bases, and the junction held 7 bases outside the gene matches. The length of the CDR3 is 15 residues. Germline values: CDR1 LGHNA, CDR2 YSLEER. The DNA of the CDR3 is TGCGCCAGCAGCCCCGGGACAGGCAATACCTACGAGCAGTACTTC. This codes for CASSPGTGNTYEQYF.

At least ten counts were recorded for this clonotype. The chain has TRBV6-5 and TRBJ1-2; D perhaps matches TRBD1 (6 bases). Germline assignment: CDR1 MNHEY and CDR2 SVGAGI. The CDR3 runs 11 residues. V lost 8 bases to trimming and J lost 4 bases, with 8 bases between them. The chain's CDR3 is CASEGGYGYTF. CDR3 coding DNA: TGTGCCAGCGAAGGGGGCTATGGCTACACCTTC.

This clonotype was seen ten or more times. The V gene is TRBV6-5, the J gene TRBJ2-7; D is possibly TRBD1 or TRBD2 (5 bases each). Germline V gives CDR1 MNHEY, CDR2 SVGAGI. The V gene lost 7 bases and the J gene lost 5 bases, with 15 bases spanning the gap. This CDR3 region has 13 residues. The CDR3 spells CASTPPGTDEQYF. The CDR3 DNA follows: TGTGCCAGCACCCCGCCAGGGACGGACGAGCAGTACTTC.

This clonotype has a handful of counts. J is TRBJ2-7 and V is TRBV5-1, with D unclear. The V gene's germline CDR1 is SGHRS and CDR2 YFSETQ. Trimming left V 3 bases short and J 4 bases short, with 11 bases between. The CDR3 is 13 amino acids. The CDR3 DNA reads TGCGCCAGCAGCTCTAACAAAGAATACGAGCAGTACTTC. It translates to CASSSNKEYEQYF.

This clonotype was detected many times. J is TRBJ2-7 and V is TRBV6-2 or TRBV6-3; 8 nucleotides match TRBD1. The ends lost 4 bases at V and 4 bases at J; junction bases unmatched: 6. The CDR3 runs 14 residues. Per germline, CDR1 MNHEY and CDR2 SVGEGT. Here the CDR3 DNA reads TGTGCCAGCAGTTCTCAACGGGACAGGTACGAGCAGTACTTC. Amino acids: CASSSQRDRYEQYF.

A few counts support this clonotype. This may come from a read error, since a much larger clone is one base off. The rearrangement links TRBV28 to TRBJ2-7; 8 bases are a match to TRBD2. The CDR3 has 14 amino acids. Germline V gene data show CDR1 as MDHEN and CDR2 as SYDVKM. With 7 bases clipped from V and 4 bases from J, the junction kept 9 bases outside the gene matches. CDR3 coding DNA: TGTGCCAGCATTTTTACGAGCGGGAGTTACGAGCAGTACTTC. As protein: CASIFTSGSYEQYF.

This clonotype was found many times. CDR3 protein: CASTPRWGADEQYF. For the CDR3, the DNA is TGTGCCAGCACCCCCCGGTGGGGCGCCGACGAGCAGTACTTC. V and J are TRBV12-3 or TRBV12-4 and TRBJ2-7; D is perhaps TRBD1 (5 bases). The CDR3 has 14 amino acids. V lost 7 bases and J lost 5, with 18 bases in between.

This clonotype has at least ten counts. The V and J genes are TRBV12-3 or TRBV12-4 and TRBJ1-1; 7 bases match TRBD1. V lost 3 bases, J lost 3 bases, and 4 bases stayed unmatched. This CDR3 region has 14 residues. CDR3 sequence: CASSFTGVDTEAFF. The CDR3 nucleotides are TGTGCCAGCAGTTTCACAGGGGTCGACACTGAAGCTTTCTTT.